This T cell receptor beta chain originates from a study of cytomegalovirus exposure and HLA in healthy donors. Measured with immunoSEQ multiplex PCR; TCRdb has only the in-frame clones, and not every one. The data hold about 92,000 clones, with approximately 93% observed a single time. The CDR3 consists of 14 residues. CDR1 SGDLS and CDR2 YYNGEE come from the germline V gene. Between the trimmed V and J ends, which lost 0 bases and 2 bases, there was a span of 6 bases. Regarding the study as a whole: Despite most TCR sequences being rare, some public TCRs occurred in many donors.

With respect to this clone: Its antigen is not known.

The sequence derives from a young woman in good health and CMV-seropositive. Input material: PBMCs. The V call is TRBV9, the J call TRBJ1-5; D gene uncertain. This CDR3 reads CASSVAGGNQPQHF. CDR3 nucleotides: TGTGCCAGCAGCGTAGCCGGGGGCAATCAGCCCCAGCATTTT.